This T cell receptor (delta chain) was observed in a study of γδ T cells in repeated Plasmodium falciparum infection. Study as a whole: Over roughly 580 days, donors received four mosquito-bite P. falciparum NF54 infections. Study-wide findings and caveats: Vdelta2-negative gammadelta repertoires appeared less diverse and less shared in Malian than Australian children.

This clone came up a few times. Its antigen is as yet unknown. A far larger clone is just one base off, so this is likely a read error. This sample also contains other DNA sequences that code for the same CDR3. Flow sorting of PBMC yielded separate Vgamma9/Vdelta2+ and Vdelta2-negative gammadelta T cell populations for bulk repertoire analysis. TCRdb reprocessed the multiplex PCR reads using CATT. The table includes more than 70,000 delta-chain clones, 0.85% to 1% detected once. CDR1 is GEAIGNYY and CDR2 is EKD in the germline V gene. This CDR3 spans 15 amino acids. V lost 1 base, J lost 1 base, and 12 bases lay in between.

The rearrangement uses TRDV2 and TRDJ1; D unclear. No J gene is reported in TCRdb; it was inferred here by comparing the DNA with germline. This sequence was found in a pool of human donors (malaria-infected and uninfected, not separated). Sequenced input: gamma-delta T cells from blood. The CDR3 loop is CACDTLLATTDKLIF. Here the CDR3 DNA reads TGTGCCTGTGACACTCTGCTAGCCACCACCGATAAACTCATCTTT.